The sequence of this T cell receptor (beta chain) was determined in a study of regulatory T cells in long-lasting Graves disease. Study-wide results and caveats: Persistent Graves' patients showed reduced TCR diversity versus newly diagnosed patients. When disease was persistent, TRBV28, TRBJ1-2 and TRBJ2-5 were the favored segments.

In this sample, this clonotype turned up a few times. Antigen specificity is unknown. Arm-PCR of CDR3 regions with iRepertoire HTBI primers generated TCR beta libraries. Each CDR3 protein gets one entry after TCRdb re-called the multiplex PCR reads with MiXCR. In the table there are 430,000 or so distinct CDR3 sequences, roughly a fifth of which are singletons. The sample's time point: persistent/refractory GD, antithyroid drugs over 5 years with positive TRAb. Scientists built the TCR library using RNA that was extracted from PBMCs. CDR1 LGHDT and CDR2 YNNKEL come from the germline V gene (reference sequence). V was trimmed by 8 bases and J by 5 bases, leaving 19 bases between them. The CDR3 covers 14 residues.

The sequence came from a female donor with Graves disease. This chain connects TRBV3-1 to TRBJ2-7, with D possibly matching TRBD2 (6 bases). The sequenced sample was peripheral blood mononuclear cells (PBMCs), obtained when the disease was refractory, from a patient treated with antithyroid drugs. CDR3 nucleotides: TGTGCCAGCGGGCTCGGGGCGGGATTAGACGAGCAGTACTTC. This encodes CASGLGAGLDEQYF.